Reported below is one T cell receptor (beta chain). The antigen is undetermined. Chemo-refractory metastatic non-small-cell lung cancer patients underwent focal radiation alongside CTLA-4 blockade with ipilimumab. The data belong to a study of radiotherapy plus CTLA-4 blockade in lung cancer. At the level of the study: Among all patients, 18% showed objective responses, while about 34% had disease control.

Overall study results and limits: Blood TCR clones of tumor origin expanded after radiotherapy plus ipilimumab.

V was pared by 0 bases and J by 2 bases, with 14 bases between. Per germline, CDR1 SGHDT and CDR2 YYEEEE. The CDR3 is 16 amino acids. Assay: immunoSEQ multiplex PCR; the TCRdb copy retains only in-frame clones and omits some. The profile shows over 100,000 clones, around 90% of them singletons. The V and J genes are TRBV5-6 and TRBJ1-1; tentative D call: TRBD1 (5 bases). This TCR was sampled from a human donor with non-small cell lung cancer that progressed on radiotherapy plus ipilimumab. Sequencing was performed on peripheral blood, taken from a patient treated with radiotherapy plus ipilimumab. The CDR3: CASSLAGRKTNTEAFF. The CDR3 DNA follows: TGTGCCAGCAGCTTGGCGGGGCGTAAGACTAACACTGAAGCTTTCTTT.